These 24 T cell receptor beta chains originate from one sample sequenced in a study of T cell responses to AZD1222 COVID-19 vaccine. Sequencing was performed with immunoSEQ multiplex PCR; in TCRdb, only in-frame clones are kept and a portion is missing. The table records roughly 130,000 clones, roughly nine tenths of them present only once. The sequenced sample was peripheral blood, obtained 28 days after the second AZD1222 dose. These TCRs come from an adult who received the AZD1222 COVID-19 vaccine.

In DNA, the CDR3 is TGTGCCAGCATCGGACTGAGCTCCTACGAGCAGTACTTC. It translates to CASIGLSSYEQYF. The chain recombines TRBV6-5 with TRBJ2-7; TRBD2 is a possible D gene (5 bases). CDR3 length: 13 residues. Germline V lookup: CDR1 MNHEY, CDR2 SVGAGI. V was trimmed by 7 bases and J by 0 bases, leaving 10 bases between them.

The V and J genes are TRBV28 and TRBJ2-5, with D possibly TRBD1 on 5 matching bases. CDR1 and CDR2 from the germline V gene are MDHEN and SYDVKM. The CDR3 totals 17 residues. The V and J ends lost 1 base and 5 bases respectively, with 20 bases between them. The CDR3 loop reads CASSLSTGHSKGETQYF. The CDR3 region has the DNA TGTGCCAGCAGTTTATCTACAGGACATTCAAAGGGCGAGACCCAGTACTTC. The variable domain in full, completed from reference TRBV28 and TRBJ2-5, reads DVKVTQSSRYLVKRTGEKVFLECVQDMDHENMFWYRQDPGLGLRLIYFSYDVKMKEKGDIPEGYSVSREKKERFSLILESASTNQTSMYLCASSLSTGHSKGETQYFGPGTRLLVL.

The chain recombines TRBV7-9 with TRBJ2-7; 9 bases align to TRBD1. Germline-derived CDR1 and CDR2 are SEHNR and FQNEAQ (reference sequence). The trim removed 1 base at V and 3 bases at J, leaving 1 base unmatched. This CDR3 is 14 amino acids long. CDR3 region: CASSLGTGVYEQYF. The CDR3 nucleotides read TGTGCCAGCAGCTTAGGGACAGGGGTCTACGAGCAGTACTTC.

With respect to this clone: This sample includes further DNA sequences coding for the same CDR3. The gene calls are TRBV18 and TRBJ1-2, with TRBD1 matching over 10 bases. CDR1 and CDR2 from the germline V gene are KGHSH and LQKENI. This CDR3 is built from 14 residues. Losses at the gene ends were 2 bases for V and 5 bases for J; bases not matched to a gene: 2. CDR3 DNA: TGTGCCAGCTCACCATCGGGACAGGGGTATGGCTACACCTTC. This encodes CASSPSGQGYGYTF.

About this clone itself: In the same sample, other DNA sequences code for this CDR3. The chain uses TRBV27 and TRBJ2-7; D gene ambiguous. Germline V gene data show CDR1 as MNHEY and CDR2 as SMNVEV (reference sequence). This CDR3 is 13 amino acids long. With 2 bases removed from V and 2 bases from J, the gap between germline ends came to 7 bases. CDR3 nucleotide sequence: TGTGCCAGCAGTTTAAGACGGACCTACGAGCAGTACTTC. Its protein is CASSLRRTYEQYF.

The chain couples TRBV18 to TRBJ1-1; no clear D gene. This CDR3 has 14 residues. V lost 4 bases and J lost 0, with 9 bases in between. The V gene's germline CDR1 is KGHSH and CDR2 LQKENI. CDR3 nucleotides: TGTGCCAGCTCACTAGCGCGGTTGAACACTGAAGCTTTCTTT. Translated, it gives CASSLARLNTEAFF.

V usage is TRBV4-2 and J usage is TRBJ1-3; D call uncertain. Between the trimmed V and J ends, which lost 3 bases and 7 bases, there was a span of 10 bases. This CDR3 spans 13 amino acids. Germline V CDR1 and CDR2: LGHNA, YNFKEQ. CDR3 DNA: TGTGCCAGCAGCCACCTAACTGAGAACACCATATATTTT. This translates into CASSHLTENTIYF.

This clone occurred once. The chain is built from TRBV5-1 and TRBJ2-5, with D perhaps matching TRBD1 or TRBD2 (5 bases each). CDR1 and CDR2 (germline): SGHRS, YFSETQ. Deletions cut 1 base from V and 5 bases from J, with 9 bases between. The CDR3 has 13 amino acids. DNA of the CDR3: TGCGCCAGCAGCTTGTCGGGGCCCGAGACCCAGTACTTC. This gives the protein CASSLSGPETQYF. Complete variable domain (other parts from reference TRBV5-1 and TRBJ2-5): KAGVTQTPRYLIKTRGQQVTLSCSPISGHRSVSWYQQTPGQGLQFLFEYFSETQRNKGNFPGRFSGRQFSNSRSEMNVSTLELGDSALYLCASSLSGPETQYFGPGTRLLVL.

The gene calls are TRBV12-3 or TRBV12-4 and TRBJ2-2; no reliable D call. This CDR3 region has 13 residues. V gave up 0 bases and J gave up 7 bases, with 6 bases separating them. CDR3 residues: CASSLAHNGELFF. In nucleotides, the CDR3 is TGTGCCAGCAGTTTAGCGCATAACGGGGAGCTGTTTTTT.

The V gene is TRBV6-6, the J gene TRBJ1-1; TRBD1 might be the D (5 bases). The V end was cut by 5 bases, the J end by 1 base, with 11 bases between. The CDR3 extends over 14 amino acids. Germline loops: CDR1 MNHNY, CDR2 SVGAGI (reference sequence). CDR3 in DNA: TGTGCCAGCAGTCCCCATGGGGGGAACACTGAAGCTTTCTTT. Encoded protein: CASSPHGGNTEAFF.

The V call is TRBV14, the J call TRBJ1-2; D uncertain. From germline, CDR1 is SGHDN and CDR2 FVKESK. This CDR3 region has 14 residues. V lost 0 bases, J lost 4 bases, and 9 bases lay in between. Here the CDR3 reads CASSQDLYSYGYTF. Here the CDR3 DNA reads TGTGCCAGCAGCCAAGATCTGTACAGCTATGGCTACACCTTC.

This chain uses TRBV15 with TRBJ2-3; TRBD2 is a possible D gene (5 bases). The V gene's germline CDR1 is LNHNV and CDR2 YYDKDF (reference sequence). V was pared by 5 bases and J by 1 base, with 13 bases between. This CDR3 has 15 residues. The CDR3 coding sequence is TGTGCCACCAGCGGGAGTTATTCCGGCACAGATACGCAGTATTTT. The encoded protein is CATSGSYSGTDTQYF.

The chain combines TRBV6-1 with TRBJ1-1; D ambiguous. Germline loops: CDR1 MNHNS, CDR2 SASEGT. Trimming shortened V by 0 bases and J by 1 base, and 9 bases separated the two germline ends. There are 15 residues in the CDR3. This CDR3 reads CASSEAGAGNTEAFF. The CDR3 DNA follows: TGTGCCAGCAGTGAAGCGGGCGCTGGGAACACTGAAGCTTTCTTT.

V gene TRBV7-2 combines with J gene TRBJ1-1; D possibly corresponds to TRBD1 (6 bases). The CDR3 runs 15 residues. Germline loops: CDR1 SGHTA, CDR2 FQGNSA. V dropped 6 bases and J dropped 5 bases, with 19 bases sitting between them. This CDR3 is CASSLNRVLGTEAFF. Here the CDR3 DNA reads TGTGCCAGCAGTCTAAACAGGGTCTTGGGGACTGAAGCTTTCTTT.

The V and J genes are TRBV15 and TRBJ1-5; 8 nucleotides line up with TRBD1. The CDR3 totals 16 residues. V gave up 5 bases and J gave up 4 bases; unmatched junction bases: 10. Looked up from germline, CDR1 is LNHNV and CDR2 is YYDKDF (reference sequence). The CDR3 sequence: CATSARTGKVNQPQHF. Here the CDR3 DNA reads TGTGCCACCAGCGCCCGGACAGGGAAGGTAAATCAGCCCCAGCATTTT.

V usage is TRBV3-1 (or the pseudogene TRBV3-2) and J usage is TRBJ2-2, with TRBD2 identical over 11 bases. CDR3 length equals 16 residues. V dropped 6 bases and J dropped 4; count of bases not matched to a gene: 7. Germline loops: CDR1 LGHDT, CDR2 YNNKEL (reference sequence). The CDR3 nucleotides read TGTGCCAGCAGGCAACTAGCGGGGGCCTTCACCGGGGAGCTGTTTTTT. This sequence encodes CASRQLAGAFTGELFF.

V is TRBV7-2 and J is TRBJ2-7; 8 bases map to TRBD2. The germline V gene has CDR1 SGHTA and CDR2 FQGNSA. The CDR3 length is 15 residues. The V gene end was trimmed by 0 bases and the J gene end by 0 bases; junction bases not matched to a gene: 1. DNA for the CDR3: TGTGCCAGCAGCTTAGCGGCGGGGGGCTCCTACGAGCAGTACTTC. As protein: CASSLAAGGSYEQYF.

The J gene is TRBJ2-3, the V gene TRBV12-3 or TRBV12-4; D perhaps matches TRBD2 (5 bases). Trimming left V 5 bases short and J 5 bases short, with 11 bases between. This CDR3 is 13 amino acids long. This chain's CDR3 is CASSLNSGDTQYF. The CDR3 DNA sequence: TGTGCCAGCAGTCTGAACAGCGGAGATACGCAGTATTTT.

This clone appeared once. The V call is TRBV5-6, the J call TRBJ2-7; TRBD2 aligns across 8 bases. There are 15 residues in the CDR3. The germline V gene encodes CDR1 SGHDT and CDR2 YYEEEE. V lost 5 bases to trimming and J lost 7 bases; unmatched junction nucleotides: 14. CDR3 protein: CASSHISGGEGEQYF. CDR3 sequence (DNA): TGTGCCAGCAGTCATATAAGCGGGGGAGAAGGAGAGCAGTACTTC.

CDR3 in DNA: TGTGCCAGTACAGGGGCCAAGGCCCTTAACTATGGCTACACCTTC. Translating gives CASTGAKALNYGYTF. The chain has TRBV19 and TRBJ1-2; TRBD1 is a possible D gene (6 bases). The CDR3 totals 15 residues. Germline V gives CDR1 LNHDA, CDR2 SQIVND (reference sequence). Trimming removed 7 bases at V and 1 base at J, with 16 bases between.

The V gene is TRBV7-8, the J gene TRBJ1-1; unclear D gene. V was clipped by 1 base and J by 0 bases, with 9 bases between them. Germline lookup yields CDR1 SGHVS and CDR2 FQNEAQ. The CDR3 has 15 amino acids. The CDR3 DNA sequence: TGTGCCAGCAGCTTAGGATTAGCGATGAACACTGAAGCTTTCTTT. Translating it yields CASSLGLAMNTEAFF.

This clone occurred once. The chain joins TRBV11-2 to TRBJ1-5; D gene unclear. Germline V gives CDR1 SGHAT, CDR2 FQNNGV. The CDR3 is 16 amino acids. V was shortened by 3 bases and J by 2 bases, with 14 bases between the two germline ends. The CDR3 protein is CASSLRGGRGNQPQHF. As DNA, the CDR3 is TGTGCCAGCAGCTTGAGAGGCGGAAGGGGCAATCAGCCCCAGCATTTT. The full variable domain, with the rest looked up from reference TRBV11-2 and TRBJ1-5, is EAGVAQSPRYKIIEKRQSVAFWCNPISGHATLYWYQQILGQGPKLLIQFQNNGVVDDSQLPKDRFSAERLKGVDSTLKIQPAKLEDSAVYLCASSLRGGRGNQPQHFGDGTRLSIL.

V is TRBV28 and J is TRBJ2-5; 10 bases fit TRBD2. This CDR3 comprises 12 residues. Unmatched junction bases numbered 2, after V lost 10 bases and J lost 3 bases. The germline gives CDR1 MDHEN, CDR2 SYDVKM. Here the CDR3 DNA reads TGTGCCACTAGCGGGAGAGAAGAGACCCAGTACTTC. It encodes CATSGREETQYF.

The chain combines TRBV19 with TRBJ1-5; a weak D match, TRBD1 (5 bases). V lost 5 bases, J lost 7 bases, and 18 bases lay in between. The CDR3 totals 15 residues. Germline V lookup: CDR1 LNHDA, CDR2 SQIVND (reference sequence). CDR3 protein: CASSLQVGLMQPQHF. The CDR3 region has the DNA TGTGCCAGTAGTTTACAGGTGGGACTCATGCAGCCCCAGCATTTT.